Below are 12 T cell receptor beta chains sequenced from a single sample in a study of blood T cell repertoires in COVID-19. Produced via immunoSEQ multiplex PCR; TCRdb's table is partial and in-frame only. The sample carries under 85,000 clones, about four fifths recorded once. Material for sequencing was peripheral blood. Source of these receptors: a woman of 80 years or more with active or convalescent COVID-19.

V usage is TRBV10-3 and J usage is TRBJ2-2; tentatively, D is TRBD2 (5 bases). Germline CDR1 is ENHRY and CDR2 is SYGVKD. CDR3 size: 16 residues. The V end was cut by 0 bases, the J end by 4 bases, with 12 bases between. CDR3 region: CAISESIGDRTGELFF. CDR3 coding DNA: TGTGCCATCAGTGAGTCGATCGGGGATCGCACCGGGGAGCTGTTTTTT.

The chain employs TRBV5-1 and TRBJ1-3; TRBD1 aligns across 10 bases. Trimming cost V 4 bases and J 3 bases; bases outside gene matches: 10. Per germline, CDR1 SGHRS and CDR2 YFSETQ. The length of the CDR3 is 17 residues. The CDR3 DNA sequence: TGCGCCAGCAGCCTCTCACCCGACAGGGGGCTTGGAAACACCATATATTTT. Its translation: CASSLSPDRGLGNTIYF. The variable domain in full, completed from reference TRBV5-1 and TRBJ1-3, reads KAGVTQTPRYLIKTRGQQVTLSCSPISGHRSVSWYQQTPGQGLQFLFEYFSETQRNKGNFPGRFSGRQFSNSRSEMNVSTLELGDSALYLCASSLSPDRGLGNTIYFGEGSWLTVV.

The J gene is TRBJ1-1, the V gene TRBV4-3, with a weak D call TRBD1 (6 bases). Trimming cost V 0 bases and J 8 bases, with 13 bases left between them. Germline CDR1 and CDR2: LGHNA and YSLEER. This CDR3 comprises 14 residues. The CDR3 protein is CASSQDHEGEEAFF. The CDR3 DNA reads TGCGCCAGCAGCCAAGATCATGAGGGGGAGGAAGCTTTCTTT.

The chain combines TRBV6-2 or TRBV6-3 with TRBJ1-2, with TRBD1 matching over 8 bases. Per the germline V gene, CDR1 is MNHEY and CDR2 is SVGEGT. The CDR3 extends over 13 amino acids. V lost 6 bases and J lost 5; bases outside the gene matches: 5. Here the CDR3 reads CASSPTGAYGYTF. In DNA, the CDR3 is TGTGCCAGCAGCCCGACAGGGGCTTATGGCTACACCTTC.

This clone is a singleton in its sample. The CDR3 region has the DNA TGCAGCGTTTCCCGGGACAGGGAGACCGAGCAGTACTTC. Its protein is CSVSRDRETEQYF. The V gene is TRBV29-1, the J gene TRBJ2-7; 9 bases align to TRBD1. V lost 5 bases, J lost 6 bases, and 8 bases stayed unmatched. CDR3 length: 13 amino acids. In germline, CDR1 is SQVTM, CDR2 ANQGSEA.

This clone was counted only a few times. V gene TRBV3-1 (or the pseudogene TRBV3-2) combines with J gene TRBJ2-7; 8 nucleotides match TRBD2. Per germline, CDR1 LGHDT and CDR2 YNNKEL (reference sequence). Trimming removed 1 base from V and 5 bases from J; junction bases left unmatched: 7. The CDR3 loop spans 15 amino acids. The chain's CDR3 is CASSQAAGGGHEQYF. The CDR3 bases are TGTGCCAGCAGCCAAGCGGCGGGGGGAGGCCACGAGCAGTACTTC.

The chain links TRBV7-2 to TRBJ2-2; 11 bases line up with TRBD2. J was trimmed by 3 bases and V by 5 bases; bases with no gene match: 5. This CDR3 is built from 16 residues. The germline gives CDR1 SGHTA, CDR2 FQGNSA. CDR3 DNA sequence: TGTGCCAGCAGCGTACTAGCGGGGGCGGACACCGGGGAGCTGTTTTTT. As protein: CASSVLAGADTGELFF.

The rearrangement joins TRBV7-9 to TRBJ2-1, with 8 bases identical to TRBD1. Trimming took 5 bases from V and 6 from J; bases not matched to a gene: 9. Germline CDR1 is SEHNR and CDR2 is FQNEAQ (reference sequence). The CDR3 spans 15 residues. In DNA form, the CDR3 reads TGTGCCAGCAGCCAGGGACAGGCCGCAGGCAATGAGCAGTTCTTC. Amino acid sequence: CASSQGQAAGNEQFF.

The J gene is TRBJ2-5, the V gene TRBV7-2, with D hard to call. V was shortened by 5 bases and J by 3 bases, with 7 bases between the two germline ends. The CDR3 loop spans 12 amino acids. Germline CDR1 SGHTA, CDR2 FQGNSA. The DNA of the CDR3 is TGTGCCAGCAGCCGTTCAGAAGAGACCCAGTACTTC. This sequence encodes CASSRSEETQYF.

This clone was detected only a few times. The CDR3 region has the DNA TGTGCCAGCAGTGACTCAAAGGGGGCAGGAGACGAGCAGTACTTC. Translated, it gives CASSDSKGAGDEQYF. V is TRBV6-4 and J is TRBJ2-7; the match to TRBD1 covers 7 bases. V shed 0 bases and J 5 bases; nucleotides not matched to a gene: 7. Germline V CDR1 and CDR2: MRHNA, SNTAGT. The CDR3 runs 15 residues.

V usage is TRBV19 and J usage is TRBJ1-1; 12 bases align to TRBD1. The germline gives CDR1 LNHDA, CDR2 SQIVND (reference sequence). This CDR3 comprises 16 residues. V trimming: 6 bases; J trimming: 0 bases; junction bases outside the gene matches: 5. The CDR3 here is CASSFGTGGLNTEAFF. The DNA for the CDR3 is TGTGCCAGTAGCTTTGGGACAGGGGGCCTGAACACTGAAGCTTTCTTT.

This clone was detected once. The chain combines TRBV28 with TRBJ2-1, with TRBD1 as a possible D gene (5 bases). Trimming cost V 6 bases and J 7 bases, with 19 bases left between them. Germline V gene sequence: CDR1 MDHEN, CDR2 SYDVKM. This CDR3 region has 15 residues. Here the CDR3 DNA reads TGTGCCAGCAGAACCAAACAGGCGGTCAGGAATGAGCAGTTCTTC. This codes for CASRTKQAVRNEQFF.